What follows are 21 T cell receptor beta chains derived from one specimen sequenced in a study of T cell changes during pregnancy in multiple sclerosis. Some clones are missing from TCRdb's copy, which holds only in-frame ones; the method was immunoSEQ multiplex PCR. The sample shows approximately 97,000 clones, 90% of them seen only once. Source: peripheral blood, taken in the second trimester of pregnancy. The receptors originated from a female donor in good health, enrolled as a control in a pregnancy study.

This clone occurred once. The CDR3 sequence is CASSEIGWAGYYGYTF. The CDR3 nucleotides are TGTGCCAGCAGTGAAATTGGTTGGGCCGGATACTATGGCTACACCTTC. This chain links TRBV6-1 with TRBJ1-2; no clear D gene. V was clipped by 2 bases and J by 3 bases, with 16 bases between them. This CDR3 is built from 16 residues. CDR1 is MNHNS and CDR2 is SASEGT in the germline V gene.

In nucleotides, the CDR3 is TGCGCCTCTAATGGGGTTAGCGGGTATAGCTCCTACAATGAGCAGTTCTTC. Residues: CASNGVSGYSSYNEQFF. The chain uses TRBV5-1 and TRBJ2-1; 7 positions match TRBD2. This CDR3 spans 17 amino acids. CDR1 and CDR2 from the germline V gene are SGHRS and YFSETQ. The V and J ends lost 10 bases and 0 bases, in that order; junction bases with no gene match: 16.

The sample holds one count of this clone. The chain has TRBV6-7 and TRBJ2-7; 7 bases are a match to TRBD1. TRBV6-7 is an open reading frame whose function is uncertain. The CDR3 is 15 amino acids. The V and J ends lost 5 bases and 2 bases, in that order; junction bases with no gene match: 9. For the CDR3, the DNA is TGTGCCAGCAGTCATCCGGGACAGTGCCCCTACGAGCAGTACTTC. It is translated as CASSHPGQCPYEQYF.

CDR3 amino acids: CASSSGQGSGELFF. The CDR3 DNA sequence: TGTGCCAGCAGCTCGGGACAGGGGTCCGGGGAGCTGTTTTTT. The rearrangement links TRBV7-7 to TRBJ2-2; TRBD1 agrees at 10 bases. This CDR3 spans 14 amino acids. In germline, CDR1 is SSHAT, CDR2 FNYEAQ (reference sequence). J lost 6 bases, V lost 4 bases, and 2 bases had no gene match.

J is TRBJ2-5 and V is TRBV5-1; the D is unclear. The germline CDR1 and CDR2 sequences are SGHRS and YFSETQ. CDR3 length: 12 residues. Trimming shortened V by 0 bases and J by 5 bases, and 5 bases separated the two germline ends. CDR3 in amino acids: CASSLALETQYF. The CDR3 region has the DNA TGCGCCAGCAGCTTGGCCCTTGAGACCCAGTACTTC.

The gene calls are TRBV10-3 and TRBJ2-7; 10 bases are shared with TRBD1. The germline V gene has CDR1 ENHRY and CDR2 SYGVKD. The CDR3 is made up of 15 amino acids. The trim removed 4 bases at V and 4 bases at J, leaving 7 bases unmatched. The CDR3 bases are TGTGCCATCAGTGGGGACAGGGGAATGCCTTACGAGCAGTACTTC. The encoded protein is CAISGDRGMPYEQYF.

J is TRBJ1-1 and V is TRBV11-2; D may be TRBD1 (6 bases). Germline CDR1 and CDR2: SGHAT and FQNNGV. The V gene lost 1 base and the J gene lost 0 bases, with 15 bases spanning the gap. The CDR3 consists of 17 residues. CDR3 in DNA: TGTGCCAGCAGCTTAGGGGGGGGCCGGTACGTGAACACTGAAGCTTTCTTT. As protein: CASSLGGGRYVNTEAFF.

The gene calls are TRBV7-2 and TRBJ2-5, with 13 bases identical to TRBD2. The CDR3 is made up of 13 amino acids. CDR1 is SGHTA, CDR2 FQGNSA, per germline. The trim removed 8 bases at V and 5 bases at J, leaving 2 bases unmatched. The CDR3 DNA follows: TGTGCCAGCGGACTAGCGGGAGTGGAGACCCAGTACTTC. Amino acids: CASGLAGVETQYF. The whole variable domain, filled in from reference TRBV7-2 and TRBJ2-5, reads GAGVSQSPSNKVTEKGKDVELRCDPISGHTALYWYRQSLGQGLEFLIYFQGNSAPDKSGLPSDRFSAERTGGSVSTLTIQRTQQEDSAVYLCASGLAGVETQYFGPGTRLLVL.

This chain connects TRBV7-8 to TRBJ2-6; no clear D gene. V was shortened by 1 base and J by 0 bases, with 4 bases between the two germline ends. CDR1 and CDR2 from the germline V gene are SGHVS and FQNEAQ. The CDR3 sequence is 15 residues long. The CDR3 bases are TGTGCCAGCAGCTTAGGCGGCTCTGGGGCCAACGTCCTGACTTTC. It specifies CASSLGGSGANVLTF.

This rearrangement joins TRBV4-1 to TRBJ2-1; 7 bases fit TRBD2. V gave up 4 bases and J gave up 4 bases; unmatched junction bases: 7. Germline V gene data show CDR1 as MGHRA and CDR2 as YSYEKL. The CDR3 has 15 amino acids. CDR3 region: CASSPQSGMYNEQFF. DNA for the CDR3: TGCGCCAGCAGCCCGCAAAGCGGGATGTACAATGAGCAGTTCTTC.

This clone appeared a single time. The V and J genes are TRBV7-9 and TRBJ1-1; D may be TRBD1 (5 bases). The V gene lost 2 bases and the J gene lost 8 bases, with 15 bases spanning the gap. Germline V gene sequence: CDR1 SEHNR, CDR2 FQNEAQ (reference sequence). The CDR3 has 14 amino acids. The CDR3 region has the DNA TGTGCCAGCAGCTTACGGGGGGAGACGGACGAAGCTTTCTTT. This translates into CASSLRGETDEAFF.

The rearrangement joins TRBV7-2 to TRBJ2-1, with 8 bases identical to TRBD2. This CDR3 region has 15 residues. Germline lookup yields CDR1 SGHTA and CDR2 FQGNSA. V lost 5 bases to trimming and J lost 3 bases; unmatched junction nucleotides: 6. This chain's CDR3 is CASSPTSGIYNEQFF. The DNA for the CDR3 is TGTGCCAGCAGCCCTACTAGCGGAATCTACAATGAGCAGTTCTTC.

In DNA form, the CDR3 reads TGTGCCAGCAGTTACCGACAGGGAGATAATTCACCCCTCCACTTT. As protein: CASSYRQGDNSPLHF. The V call is TRBV6-6, the J call TRBJ1-6, with 7 bases aligning to TRBD1. Germline CDR1 MNHNY, CDR2 SVGAGI (reference sequence). The V gene end was trimmed by 2 bases and the J gene end by 5 bases; junction bases not matched to a gene: 3. This CDR3 spans 15 amino acids.

The chain employs TRBV6-1 and TRBJ2-1; 12 bases line up with TRBD1. The trim removed 7 bases at V and 7 bases at J, leaving 5 bases unmatched. Germline V lookup: CDR1 MNHNS, CDR2 SASEGT. This CDR3 spans 14 amino acids. The CDR3 nucleotides read TGTGCCAGCACTCGGGACAGGGGGCTTAATGAGCAGTTCTTC. Protein sequence: CASTRDRGLNEQFF.

This clone was detected a few times. V usage is TRBV2 and J usage is TRBJ1-6; a weak D match, TRBD1 (6 bases). Germline V gene sequence: CDR1 SNHLY, CDR2 FYNNEI. CDR3 size: 15 residues. V was clipped by 2 bases and J by 10 bases, with 15 bases between them. Written as DNA, the CDR3 is TGTGCCAGCAGTGAAAATCTTCCAGGGGTGTCACCCCTCCACTTT. This codes for CASSENLPGVSPLHF. The entire variable domain, with the rest obtained from reference TRBV2 and TRBJ1-6, is as follows: EPEVTQTPSHQVTQMGQEVILRCVPISNHLYFYWYRQILGQKVEFLVSFYNNEISEKSEIFDDQFSVERPDGSNFTLKIRSTKLEDSAMYFCASSENLPGVSPLHFGNGTRLTVT.

The genes are TRBV18 and TRBJ1-1; no definite D call. The length of the CDR3 is 15 residues. Germline lookup yields CDR1 KGHSH and CDR2 LQKENI. V lost 3 bases to trimming and J lost 1 base, with 12 bases between them. CDR3 coding DNA: TGTGCCAGCTCACCTTTCCGGGAGCCGAACACTGAAGCTTTCTTT. It codes for CASSPFREPNTEAFF.

The genes are TRBV4-1 and TRBJ2-1; D unclear. CDR3 size: 12 residues. Germline CDR1 is MGHRA and CDR2 is YSYEKL. V shed 0 bases and J shed 10 bases, with 7 bases lying between them. In DNA, the CDR3 is TGCGCCAGCAGCCAAGACCGGCGGGAGCAGTTCTTC. Protein: CASSQDRREQFF.

This chain connects TRBV6-6 to TRBJ2-5; 14 nucleotides line up with TRBD2. J lost 4 bases, V lost 6 bases, and 4 bases had no gene match. Germline values: CDR1 MNHNY, CDR2 SVGAGI (reference sequence). The CDR3 contains 15 residues. Written as DNA, the CDR3 is TGTGCCAGCAGGCGACTAGCGGGGGGGCGAGAGACCCAGTACTTC. The encoded protein is CASRRLAGGRETQYF.

The V gene is TRBV10-1, the J gene TRBJ1-1, with unresolved D. Per the germline V gene, CDR1 is WNHNN and CDR2 is SYGVQD (reference sequence). The CDR3 has 14 residues. V was cut by 0 bases and J by 8 bases, with 13 bases left in between. CDR3 nucleotide sequence: TGCGCCAGCAGTGAGTCCGGGGAGCCCAGCGAAGCTTTCTTT. This codes for CASSESGEPSEAFF.

The chain uses TRBV11-2 and TRBJ2-5, with TRBD2 identical over 13 bases. Germline CDR1 reads SGHAT; CDR2 reads FQNNGV. V dropped 3 bases and J dropped 7; count of bases not matched to a gene: 17. CDR3 length equals 19 residues. The chain's CDR3 is CASSLDLLAGGVGGVTQYF. The CDR3 bases are TGTGCCAGCAGCTTGGACTTACTAGCGGGGGGGGTAGGAGGGGTGACCCAGTACTTC.

The sample holds one count of this clone. CDR3 amino acids: CASRRTSRSHEQYF. The CDR3 coding sequence is TGTGCCAGCAGACGGACTAGTCGTTCCCACGAGCAGTACTTC. The chain has TRBV5-4 and TRBJ2-7; TRBD2 agrees at 7 bases. The CDR3 runs to 14 residues. V lost 5 bases, J lost 5 bases, and 10 bases stayed unmatched. Germline CDR1 reads SGHNT; CDR2 reads YYREEE (reference sequence). The whole variable domain, remainder taken from reference TRBV5-4 and TRBJ2-7, is ETGVTQSPTHLIKTRGQQVTLRCSSQSGHNTVSWYQQALGQGPQFIFQYYREEENGRGNFPPRFSGLQFPNYSSELNVNALELDDSALYLCASRRTSRSHEQYFGPGTRLTVT.